This entry lists 24 T cell receptor beta chains sequenced from one sample in a study of response to subunit inactivated influenza vaccine. TCRdb re-called the RT-PCR reads through MiXCR, storing one row per CDR3 protein. Of roughly 500,000 distinct CDR3 sequences listed, 16% are singletons. The source material was CD4+ T cells sorted from PBMCs, sampled roughly 24 months after vaccination. The receptor source for this set is a man in his fifties or sixties who received an inactivated influenza vaccine.

This clonotype was seen a few times. This chain links TRBV7-2 with TRBJ2-5; D ambiguous. CDR1 SGHTA and CDR2 FQGNSA come from the germline V gene. The CDR3 totals 14 residues. The V end lost 1 base, the J end lost 2 bases, and 8 bases lay between the germline ends. The CDR3 spells CASSLEGPQETQYF. In DNA form, the CDR3 reads TGTGCCAGCAGCTTAGAAGGGCCGCAAGAGACCCAGTACTTC.

This clonotype has a count of ten or more. This chain joins TRBV4-2 and TRBJ1-6; TRBD1 is a possible D gene (5 bases). CDR3 size: 17 residues. Germline values: CDR1 LGHNA, CDR2 YNFKEQ. V lost 3 bases and J lost 4, with 16 bases in between. CDR3 residues: CASSQEGMGGYNSPLHF. CDR3 sequence (DNA): TGTGCCAGCAGCCAGGAGGGCATGGGGGGTTATAATTCACCCCTCCACTTT.

The chain joins TRBV6-2 or TRBV6-3 to TRBJ2-2, with a weak D call TRBD1 (6 bases). Trimming pared 6 bases from V and 1 base from J, leaving 18 bases between. CDR3 size: 17 residues. CDR1 is MNHEY, CDR2 SVGEGT, per germline. CDR3: CASRRIPGHMNTGELFF. Here the CDR3 DNA reads TGTGCCAGCAGACGCATTCCGGGACACATGAACACCGGGGAGCTGTTTTTT.

The chain combines TRBV12-3 or TRBV12-4 with TRBJ1-3; D gene unclear. This CDR3 is 16 amino acids long. Trimming cost V 1 base and J 13 bases, with 23 bases left between them. CDR3 nucleotide sequence: TGTGCCAGCAGTTTAGTACGGGCCGATCGGAAACACCATATATATTTT. Protein product: CASSLVRADRKHHIYF.

There are a few counts of this clonotype. The chain combines TRBV20-1 with TRBJ2-1, with D possibly being TRBD2 (6 bases). The CDR3 is 14 residues long. Germline lookup yields CDR1 DFQATT and CDR2 SNEGSKA (reference sequence). V was shortened by 4 bases and J by 4 bases, with 14 bases between the two germline ends. Written as DNA, the CDR3 is TGCAGTGCTACCCCCAGGGCGGGATACAATGAGCAGTTCTTC. Its protein is CSATPRAGYNEQFF.

This sequence joins TRBV18 and TRBJ1-4; D may be TRBD1 (6 bases). Per the germline V gene, CDR1 is KGHSH and CDR2 is LQKENI. Trimming pared 3 bases from V and 13 bases from J, leaving 15 bases between. The CDR3 totals 13 residues. For the CDR3, the DNA is TGTGCCAGCTCACCCGGAGGACAGAGCCGACTGTTTTTT. Amino acids: CASSPGGQSRLFF.

In its sample, this clonotype was seen a few times. The chain recombines TRBV29-1 with TRBJ1-2; tentative D call: TRBD1 (6 bases). The germline gives CDR1 SQVTM, CDR2 ANQGSEA. The CDR3 is 16 amino acids. V lost 2 bases to trimming and J lost 4 bases, with 20 bases between them. CDR3 DNA: TGCAGCGTTGAACAAAGACAGGCTCGAGTAACCTATGGCTACACCTTC. Translated: CSVEQRQARVTYGYTF.

This chain connects TRBV20-1 to TRBJ2-1, with a tentative D call TRBD2 (5 bases). The germline V gene encodes CDR1 DFQATT and CDR2 SNEGSKA (reference sequence). The ends were cut back, 7 bases at V and 12 bases at J, with 16 bases in the middle. CDR3 length: 11 amino acids. The CDR3: CSVLDRRGQFF. In DNA, the CDR3 is TGCAGTGTTTTGGACCGACGGGGGCAGTTCTTC.

A few counts support this clonotype. V and J are TRBV10-3 and TRBJ1-6, with a weak D call TRBD1 (6 bases). CDR1 and CDR2 from the germline V gene are ENHRY and SYGVKD. There are 14 residues in the CDR3. V was cut by 6 bases and J by 6 bases, with 12 bases left in between. CDR3 in amino acids: CAISGGGGNSPLHF. DNA of the CDR3: TGTGCCATCAGCGGGGGAGGGGGTAATTCACCCCTCCACTTT.

This clonotype showed up just a few times. The CDR3, as DNA: TGTGCCAGCAGTTACAAAGCAGGGGGAAAGGACTACGAGCAGTACTTC. Its protein is CASSYKAGGKDYEQYF. The chain has TRBV6-2 or TRBV6-3 and TRBJ2-7; 7 nucleotides agree with TRBD1. In germline, CDR1 is MNHEY, CDR2 SVGEGT. The CDR3 spans 16 residues. Trimming at V came to 2 bases and at J to 3 bases, leaving 10 bases not matched to a gene.

Many counts were recorded for this clonotype. CDR3 bases: TGCGCCAGCAGCCAAGATCAGGGGATCTACGAGCAGTACTTC. It translates to CASSQDQGIYEQYF. The chain links TRBV4-3 to TRBJ2-7; a possible D gene is TRBD1 (6 bases). V was cut by 0 bases and J by 3 bases, with 9 bases left in between. CDR3 length: 14 amino acids. Germline CDR1 reads LGHNA; CDR2 reads YSLEER.

This rearrangement joins TRBV6-5 to TRBJ2-5; a weak D match, TRBD1 (5 bases). Germline CDR1 is MNHEY and CDR2 is SVGAGI. This CDR3 comprises 13 residues. V lost 0 bases and J lost 3, with 5 bases in between. The CDR3, as DNA: TGTGCCAGCAGTTACTCCAGGGAAGAGACCCAGTACTTC. This sequence encodes CASSYSREETQYF.

A word on this clonotype: A much larger clone differs by one base, so this may be a read error. CDR3 nucleotides: TGTGCCAGCAGCTCATCCGGGACAGGGTACCAAGAGACCCAGTACTTC. This translates into CASSSSGTGYQETQYF. The rearrangement joins TRBV9 to TRBJ2-5, with 9 bases fitting TRBD1. The CDR3 covers 16 residues. The germline gives CDR1 SGDLS, CDR2 YYNGEE. V lost 4 bases, J lost 0 bases, and 7 bases stayed unmatched.

DNA of the CDR3: TGCGCCAGCAGCCTCCTGGGCGGCTCTGGGGCCTACGAGCAGTACTTC. This translates into CASSLLGGSGAYEQYF. V and J are TRBV5-1 and TRBJ2-7; D uncertain. The CDR3 covers 16 residues. The V gene lost 4 bases and the J gene lost 2 bases, with 19 bases spanning the gap. Germline CDR1 reads SGHRS; CDR2 reads YFSETQ.

The CDR3 region has the DNA TGTGCCAGCAGCGTAGGTCTAGCGGGAGGAGTGGGCAATGAGCAGTTCTTC. It encodes CASSVGLAGGVGNEQFF. V is TRBV9 and J is TRBJ2-1; 11 nucleotides line up with TRBD2. The CDR3 extends over 17 amino acids. The V segment lost 0 bases and the J segment 6 bases; nucleotides outside the gene matches: 8. CDR1 and CDR2 (germline): SGDLS, YYNGEE.

The J gene is TRBJ1-6, the V gene TRBV5-1; D is possibly TRBD1 (5 bases). V lost 4 bases to trimming and J lost 9 bases, with 14 bases between them. Germline V gives CDR1 SGHRS, CDR2 YFSETQ. The CDR3 extends over 14 amino acids. CDR3 in amino acids: CASSPSGRGSPLHF. DNA for the CDR3: TGCGCCAGCAGCCCCTCCGGGAGGGGTTCACCCCTCCACTTT.

This clonotype was seen a few times. The chain carries TRBV10-3 and TRBJ2-1; 8 nucleotides agree with TRBD1. Germline CDR1 ENHRY, CDR2 SYGVKD. The length of the CDR3 is 20 residues. With V trimmed by 0 bases and J by 3 bases, 16 bases remained unmatched. This CDR3 reads CAISESSGQGFPPRYNEQFF. CDR3 in DNA: TGTGCCATCAGTGAGTCGAGCGGACAGGGTTTCCCCCCGCGCTACAATGAGCAGTTCTTC.

This clonotype was detected only a few times. This sequence joins TRBV5-1 and TRBJ2-7, with D possibly matching TRBD1 (6 bases). Looked up from germline, CDR1 is SGHRS and CDR2 is YFSETQ. Trimming removed 4 bases at V and 2 bases at J, with 16 bases between. The CDR3 is made up of 15 amino acids. The CDR3 is CASSRSSSGAYEQYF. As DNA, the CDR3 is TGCGCCAGCAGCCGATCCTCATCAGGGGCCTACGAGCAGTACTTC.

This clonotype was counted between two and nine times. The chain carries TRBV5-8 and TRBJ2-1; D not certain. The CDR3 covers 16 residues. Trimming shortened V by 2 bases and J by 4 bases, and 16 bases separated the two germline ends. Germline loops: CDR1 SGHTS, CDR2 YDEGEE. This CDR3 is CASSFGPSFWYNEQFF. The CDR3 region has the DNA TGTGCCAGCAGCTTTGGGCCTTCTTTCTGGTACAATGAGCAGTTCTTC.

The chain employs TRBV9 and TRBJ2-7; 8 bases are a match to TRBD2. The CDR3 is made up of 15 amino acids. V lost 4 bases, J lost 4 bases, and 10 bases stayed unmatched. The V gene's germline CDR1 is SGDLS and CDR2 YYNGEE. CDR3 amino acids: CASSPSPGGRYEQYF. As DNA, the CDR3 is TGTGCCAGCAGCCCCTCTCCGGGAGGGAGGTACGAGCAGTACTTC.

This clonotype occurred a few times. The chain employs TRBV28 and TRBJ2-7; 14 bases align to TRBD2. V was pared by 1 base and J by 6 bases, with 2 bases of the junction left unmatched. In germline, CDR1 is MDHEN, CDR2 SYDVKM. The CDR3 consists of 15 residues. This CDR3 is CASSLSGLAGGEQYF. CDR3 bases: TGTGCCAGCAGTTTATCTGGACTAGCGGGAGGCGAGCAGTACTTC.

This clonotype was counted between two and nine times. The chain uses TRBV7-2 and TRBJ2-3, with D maybe TRBD2 (5 bases). The CDR3 has 15 residues. Trimming pared 6 bases from V and 3 bases from J, leaving 16 bases between. Germline values: CDR1 SGHTA, CDR2 FQGNSA. This chain's CDR3 is CASSYSGVGTDTQYF. Here the CDR3 DNA reads TGTGCCAGCAGTTACAGCGGAGTGGGAACAGATACGCAGTATTTT.

A few counts support this clonotype. CDR3 residues: CASSQELRNEAFF. The CDR3, as DNA: TGCGCCAGCAGCCAAGAATTGAGAAATGAAGCTTTCTTT. This chain links TRBV4-3 with TRBJ1-1; no clear D. Trimming removed 0 bases from V and 7 bases from J, with 9 bases in between. The CDR3 consists of 13 residues. Germline V gene lookup returns CDR1 LGHNA and CDR2 YSLEER.

V is TRBV20-1 and J is TRBJ1-6; possibly TRBD1 for D (5 bases). The V end lost 0 bases, the J end lost 8 bases, and 17 bases lay between the germline ends. This CDR3 is 16 amino acids long. Germline V gene sequence: CDR1 DFQATT, CDR2 SNEGSKA (reference sequence). CDR3 in DNA: TGCAGTGCTAGAGATCAGGTTTTCCAGGGTCATTCACCCCTCCACTTT. Translated, it gives CSARDQVFQGHSPLHF.